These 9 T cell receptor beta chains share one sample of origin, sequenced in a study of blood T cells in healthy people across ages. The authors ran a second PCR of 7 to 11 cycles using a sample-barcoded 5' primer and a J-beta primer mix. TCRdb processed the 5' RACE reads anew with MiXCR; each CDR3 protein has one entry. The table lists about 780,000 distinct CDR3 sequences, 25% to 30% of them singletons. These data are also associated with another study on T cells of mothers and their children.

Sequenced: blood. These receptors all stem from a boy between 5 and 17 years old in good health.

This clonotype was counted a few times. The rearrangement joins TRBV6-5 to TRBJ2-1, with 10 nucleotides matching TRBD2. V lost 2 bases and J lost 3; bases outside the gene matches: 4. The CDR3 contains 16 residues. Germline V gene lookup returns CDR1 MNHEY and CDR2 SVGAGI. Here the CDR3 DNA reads TGTGCCAGCAGTTACCTAGCGGGGGTTATCTACAATGAGCAGTTCTTC. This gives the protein CASSYLAGVIYNEQFF.

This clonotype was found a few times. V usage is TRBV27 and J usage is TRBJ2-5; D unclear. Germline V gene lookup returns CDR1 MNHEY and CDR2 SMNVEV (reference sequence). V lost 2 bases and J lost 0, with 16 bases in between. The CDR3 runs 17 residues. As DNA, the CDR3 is TGTGCCAGCAGTTTACTACCCTTCTCTAGAAACCAAGAGACCCAGTACTTC. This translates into CASSLLPFSRNQETQYF.

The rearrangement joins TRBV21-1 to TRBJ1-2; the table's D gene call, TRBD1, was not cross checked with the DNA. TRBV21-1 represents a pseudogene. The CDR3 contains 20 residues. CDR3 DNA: TGTGCCAGCAGCAGCCCCGAGGGAGATTTGTTGAGACAGGGGTTGTGGGGCTACACCTTC. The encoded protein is CASSSPEGDLLRQGLWGYTF.

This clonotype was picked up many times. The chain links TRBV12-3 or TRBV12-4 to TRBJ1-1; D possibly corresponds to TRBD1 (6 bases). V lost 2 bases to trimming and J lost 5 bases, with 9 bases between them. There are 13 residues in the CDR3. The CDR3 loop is CASSLKGGTEAFF. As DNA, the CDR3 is TGTGCCAGCAGTTTAAAAGGGGGGACTGAAGCTTTCTTT.

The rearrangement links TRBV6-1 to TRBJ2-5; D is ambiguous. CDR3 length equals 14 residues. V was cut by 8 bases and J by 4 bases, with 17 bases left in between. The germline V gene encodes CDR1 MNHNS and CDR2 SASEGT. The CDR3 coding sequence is TGTGCCAGCGGGATTAATCCAGGTTCAGAGACCCAGTACTTC. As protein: CASGINPGSETQYF.

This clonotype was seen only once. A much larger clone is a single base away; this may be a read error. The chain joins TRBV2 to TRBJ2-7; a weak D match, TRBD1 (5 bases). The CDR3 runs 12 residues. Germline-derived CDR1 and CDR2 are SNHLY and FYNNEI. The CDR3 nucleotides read TGTGTCAGCAGCAGGGATTTCTACGAGCAGTACTTC. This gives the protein CVSSRDFYEQYF.

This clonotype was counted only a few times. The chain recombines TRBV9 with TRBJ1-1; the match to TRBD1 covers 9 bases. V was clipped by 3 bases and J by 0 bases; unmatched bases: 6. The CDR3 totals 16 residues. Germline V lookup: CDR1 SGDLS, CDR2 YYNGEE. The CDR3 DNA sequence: TGTGCCAGCAGCGGCGGGACAGGGTTCATGAACACTGAAGCTTTCTTT. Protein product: CASSGGTGFMNTEAFF.

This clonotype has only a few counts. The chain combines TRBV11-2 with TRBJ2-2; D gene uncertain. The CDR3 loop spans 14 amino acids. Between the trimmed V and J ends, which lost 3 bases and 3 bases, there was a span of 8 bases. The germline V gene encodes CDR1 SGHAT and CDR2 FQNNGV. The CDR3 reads CASSFGTYTGELFF. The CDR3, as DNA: TGTGCCAGCAGCTTTGGTACCTACACCGGGGAGCTGTTTTTT.

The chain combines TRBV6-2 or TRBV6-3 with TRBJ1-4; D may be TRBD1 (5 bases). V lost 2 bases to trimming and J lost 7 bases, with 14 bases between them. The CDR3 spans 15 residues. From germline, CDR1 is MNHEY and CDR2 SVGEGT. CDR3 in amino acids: CASSYVGTTGEKLFF. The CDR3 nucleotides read TGTGCCAGCAGTTACGTGGGGACGACCGGTGAAAAACTGTTTTTT.